This T cell receptor (beta chain) was identified during a study of blood T cells in healthy people across ages (dated by TCRdb to the mid-2010s). About the investigation overall: Template switching captured roughly one uniquely barcoded TCR beta cDNA molecule per two T cells in model experiments. Age-related changes in TCR beta repertoire diversity were measured in the study by deep sequencing normalized with unique cDNA molecular identifiers. Four age groups were formed from the donors: young (average 16 years), middle-aged (around 37), aged (about 68) and long-lived (82). To avoid experimental bias, donors of different ages were randomly spread across the sequencing lanes. For two donors (one aged 18 to 29 and one aged 80 or older), the study analyzed two additional independent replicas of 1 million unique cDNA reads from the same blood draw.

To prepare the library, 5' RACE was applied. Sequenced on an Illumina HiSeq 2500. A second about 6 to 11 cycle PCR used a sample-barcoded 5' primer and a J-beta primer mix. A unique molecular identifier was introduced onto each TCR beta cDNA molecule by a template-switch 5' adaptor carrying 12 random nucleotides. Each sample yielded at least 2.5 million CDR3-containing paired-end reads. The Mint cDNA synthesis kit, primed by a TRBC-specific oligonucleotide, was used to synthesize first-strand cDNA from all RNA. Following uracil-DNA glycosylase treatment, all cDNA underwent a first 18-cycle PCR with the universal primers M1SS and BC2_uni_R. In the original analysis: For normalization, 1 million high-quality reads, each with a distinct molecular identifier, were randomly selected from each sample. Instead of being binned into consensus sequences, reads with shared molecular identifiers were discarded. MiTCR, with a Q25 quality threshold and the strictest error-elimination algorithm, was used for CDR3 identification, clonotype clustering and error correction. A nonparametric unseen species model with Euler transformation was used to estimate a lower bound on total TCR beta diversity. TCRdb cleaned the public reads at Q25 with fastp, built clones with MiXCR and kept in-frame beta chains. Each entry is one CDR3 protein sequence, shown with its most common DNA and genes. TCRdb, rather than the study authors, made the V and J calls. The sample table shows fewer than 900,000 distinct CDR3 sequences, and roughly 40% are seen once. The ten largest clones add up to roughly 13% of the sample.

Donors were under 40 systemically healthy Caucasian individuals from Russia aged 6 to 90 years. Ten milliliters of peripheral blood were drawn from each donor into EDTA-treated Vacutainer tubes. Ficoll-Paque density-gradient centrifugation was used to isolate PBMCs, with at least 6 million obtained per sample. Trizol reagent was used to extract total RNA from the PBMCs, yielding at least 6 micrograms per sample. The percentages of naive CD45RAhigh/CD27high T cells were determined by flow cytometry on a PBMC aliquot from every donor. In regard to this clonotype: This receptor's antigen is unknown. The record has no base qualities; no much larger clone is one base away.

Summary of the overall study and its limitations: The percentage of naive T cells measured by flow cytometry correlated strongly with observed TCR beta diversity. Donor CMV infection status was unknown, potentially confounding age-related changes in expanded clonotypes. Estimates of total diversity based on one million sequenced T cells were considered lower bounds and underestimates. The long-lived group showed more naive CD4+ T cells, fewer expanded clones and increased TCR diversity than the aged group, suggesting age selection. Conclusive comparison of naive and antigen-experienced compartments was prevented by the profiling of bulk unsorted PBMCs. As age increased, observed TCR beta diversity per million T cells dropped in a roughly linear way, and a significant reduction was already evident by age about 40.

Sequencing was carried out using blood. The source of this sequence is a man between 18 and 35 years old in good health.

The bases read TGTGCCAGCTCCGACAGGCGACGGACCGGGGAGCTGTTTTTT. Its amino acids are CASSDRRRTGELFF. The chain is encoded by TRBV6-5 joined to TRBJ2-2; D gene: possibly TRBD1, on 6 matching bases. Including cysteine and phenylalanine, the CDR3 has 14 amino acids. The CDR3 DNA has 42 bases and is translated from base 1. Trimming removed 8 bases from V and 5 bases from J, leaving 15 bases between the germline ends. The germline V gene encodes CDR1 MNHEY and CDR2 SVGAGI.